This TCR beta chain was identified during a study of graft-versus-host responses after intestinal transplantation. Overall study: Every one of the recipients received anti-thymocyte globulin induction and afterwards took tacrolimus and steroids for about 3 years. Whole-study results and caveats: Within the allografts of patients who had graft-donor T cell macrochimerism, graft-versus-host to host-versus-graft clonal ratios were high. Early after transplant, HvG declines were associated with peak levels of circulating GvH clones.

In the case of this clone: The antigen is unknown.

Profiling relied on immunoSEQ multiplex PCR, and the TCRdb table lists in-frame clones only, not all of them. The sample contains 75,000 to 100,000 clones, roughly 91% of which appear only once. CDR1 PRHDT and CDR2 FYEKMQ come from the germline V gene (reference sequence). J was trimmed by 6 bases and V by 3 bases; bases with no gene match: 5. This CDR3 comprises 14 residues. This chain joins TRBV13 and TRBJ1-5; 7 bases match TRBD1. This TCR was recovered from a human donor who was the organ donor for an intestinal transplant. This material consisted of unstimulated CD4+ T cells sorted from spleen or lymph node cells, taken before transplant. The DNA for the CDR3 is TGTGCCAGCAGCTTCCAGGGGGAGGTTCAGCCCCAGCATTTT. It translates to CASSFQGEVQPQHF.